Detailed here is one TCR beta chain. The multiple sclerosis controls comprised treatment-naive patients whose relapsing-remitting disease was stable or active. TEMRA cells were FACS-enriched, and CD8+ and CD4+ T cells were isolated negatively. This sample stems from a study of CD8 T cells in Susac syndrome. RNA in amounts of about 0.45 to 1 ug was reverse transcribed with random hexamers. The authors amplified TCR beta CDR3 across 54 Vbeta and 13 Jbeta using immunoSEQ multiplex PCR. TCRdb re-called the immunoSEQ multiplex PCR reads with MiXCR, one entry per CDR3 protein. The sample shows over 150,000 distinct CDR3 sequences, 93% of them seen only once. The receptor's source is a human donor with multiple sclerosis. Material: CD4+ T cells from PBMCs.

The CDR3 DNA is TGTGCCACCAGCAGAGGTACCAACAGGGGGAACACTGAAGCTTTCTTT. The encoded protein is CATSRGTNRGNTEAFF. The V gene is TRBV15, the J gene TRBJ1-1, with 7 bases matching TRBD1. The J segment lost 1 base and the V segment lost 1 base, leaving 6 bases of the junction unmatched. Germline V gene sequence: CDR1 LNHNV, CDR2 YYDKDF (reference sequence). The CDR3 has 16 amino acids.